This T cell receptor beta chain was documented in a study of blood T cell repertoires in COVID-19. Study background: PBMCs, B-cell-depleted T cells, or T cells provided the cDNA or gDNA that made up the material.

Clones were read by immunoSEQ multiplex PCR, and TCRdb kept only the in-frame ones, dropping some. The top ten hold about 4.6% of the sample, which has about 220,000 clones, about 80% seen once. Germline loops: CDR1 LGHNT, CDR2 FRNRAP. The CDR3 has 15 residues. The germline V and J ends were trimmed by 4 bases and 4 bases, with 16 bases remaining between them. Enrolled through a virtual design, the participants were between 18 and 89 years of age and came from 24 US areas. Donors were grouped by their self-reported clinical history. V usage is TRBV12-5 and J usage is TRBJ1-2, with no clear D. The specimen was PBMCs or T cells enriched from blood (not recorded which). This clonotype was sampled from a woman in her fifties or sixties who had been exposed to COVID-19. In DNA, the CDR3 is TGTGCTAGTGGTTCCCTCGCCCTAGGTATCTATGGCTACACCTTC. Its protein product is CASGSLALGIYGYTF.